This is a list of T cell receptor beta chains from one sample in a study of T-cell memory formation after mild COVID-19. TCRdb called the 5' RACE reads again in MiXCR, with one record for every CDR3 protein. This sample yields about 200,000 distinct CDR3 sequences, of which roughly 16% are seen a single time; under 2.5% belongs to the top ten. Material for sequencing was PBMCs or a T cell subset sorted from them (not recorded which). These receptors originate from an adult woman who had mild COVID-19 (a few samples of this study predate the infection). Cell type and time point are not known. The CDR3 runs from the conserved cysteine through the conserved F or W. Each record gives: V gene, clone size, J gene, D gene, CDR3 DNA, CDR3 protein. A D gene is named only where the DNA matches it firmly. Clone sizes are given selectively: once, few, many, or a class where the clone is expanded.

v_call: TRBV5-1; clone_size: few; j_call: TRBJ2-1; d_call: TRBD1; cdr3_nt: TGCGCCAGCAGCTTGGTCGGCAGGGGACAGGACGAGCAGTTCTTC; cdr3_aa: CASSLVGRGQDEQFF
v_call: TRBV5-1; clone_size: NA; j_call: TRBJ2-2; d_call: NA; cdr3_nt: TGCGCCAGCACCCAGGGGCTGGGCACCGGGGAGCTGTTTTTT; cdr3_aa: CASTQGLGTGELFF
v_call: TRBV7-2; clone_size: few; j_call: TRBJ2-7; d_call: NA; cdr3_nt: TGTGCCAGCAGCCGAGACTACCGAACCTCCTACGAGCAGTACTTC; cdr3_aa: CASSRDYRTSYEQYF
v_call: TRBV7-2; clone_size: NA; j_call: TRBJ1-1; d_call: NA; cdr3_nt: TGTGCCAGCAGCCTCCGGACGGACTTGAACACTGAAGCTTTCTTT; cdr3_aa: CASSLRTDLNTEAFF
v_call: TRBV7-2; clone_size: many; j_call: TRBJ2-7; d_call: TRBD1; cdr3_nt: TGTGCCAGCAGCCCGGACAGGGTCTCCTACGAGCAGTACTTC; cdr3_aa: CASSPDRVSYEQYF
v_call: TRBV18; clone_size: once; j_call: TRBJ2-7; d_call: TRBD1; cdr3_nt: TGTGCCAGCTCACCTGGGACAGGGGCCGAGCAGTACTTC; cdr3_aa: CASSPGTGAEQYF
v_call: TRBV30; clone_size: few; j_call: TRBJ2-2; d_call: TRBD2; cdr3_nt: TGTGCCTGGAGTACCGAGCGGACTAGCGGGGGGGCCGGCGGGGAGCTGTTTTTT; cdr3_aa: CAWSTERTSGGAGGELFF
v_call: TRBV7-3; clone_size: NA; j_call: TRBJ1-1; d_call: NA; cdr3_nt: TGTGCCAGCAGCTTAATGGGGACGGATAACACTGAAGCTTTCTTT; cdr3_aa: CASSLMGTDNTEAFF
v_call: TRBV7-3; clone_size: NA; j_call: TRBJ2-7; d_call: NA; cdr3_nt: TGTGCCAGCAGCCCTCTAGGAGGGGTCGTTGGCGAGCAGTACTTC; cdr3_aa: CASSPLGGVVGEQYF
v_call: TRBV12-3/TRBV12-4; clone_size: few; j_call: TRBJ2-1; d_call: TRBD2; cdr3_nt: TGTGCCAGCAGTTTTGTCGGGGGAGGGGCGTACAATGAGCAGTTCTTC; cdr3_aa: CASSFVGGGAYNEQFF
v_call: TRBV5-5; clone_size: NA; j_call: TRBJ2-2; d_call: NA; cdr3_nt: TGTGCCAGCAGCTTGGCCGGGATCTCCACCGGGGAGCTGTTTTTT; cdr3_aa: CASSLAGISTGELFF
v_call: TRBV7-9; clone_size: few; j_call: TRBJ2-7; d_call: NA; cdr3_nt: TGTGCCAGCAGCTCCATGGGCCATACCTACGAGCAGTACTTC; cdr3_aa: CASSSMGHTYEQYF
v_call: TRBV11-2; clone_size: NA; j_call: TRBJ2-1; d_call: NA; cdr3_nt: TGTGCCAGCAGCTTAGATAAGGGGCTGGCCAATGAGCAGTTCTTC; cdr3_aa: CASSLDKGLANEQFF
v_call: TRBV29-1; clone_size: NA; j_call: TRBJ2-7; d_call: TRBD2; cdr3_nt: TGCAGCGTTGTCCGACATACCGGGACTAGCGGGAGAAAGACCTACGAGCAGTACTTC; cdr3_aa: CSVVRHTGTSGRKTYEQYF
v_call: TRBV7-9; clone_size: few; j_call: TRBJ1-1; d_call: NA; cdr3_nt: TGTGCCAGCAGCCCTCGGGCCTCGAACACTGAAGCTTTCTTT; cdr3_aa: CASSPRASNTEAFF
v_call: TRBV7-9; clone_size: NA; j_call: TRBJ1-6; d_call: TRBD1; cdr3_nt: TGTGCCAGCAGCCTATTCCAGGGGGATAGATCACCCCTCCACTTT; cdr3_aa: CASSLFQGDRSPLHF
v_call: TRBV29-1; clone_size: NA; j_call: TRBJ2-3; d_call: NA; cdr3_nt: TGCAGCGTTGCCCAGGTCCCCACAGATACGCAGTATTTT; cdr3_aa: CSVAQVPTDTQYF
v_call: TRBV4-1; clone_size: few; j_call: TRBJ1-1; d_call: NA; cdr3_nt: TGCGCCAGCAGCCAAGTCGGACACACGATTACTGAAGCTTTCTTT; cdr3_aa: CASSQVGHTITEAFF
v_call: TRBV6-1; clone_size: few; j_call: TRBJ2-7; d_call: TRBD1; cdr3_nt: TGTGCCAGCAGTTCACAGGGGACCAGGGACGAGCAGTACTTC; cdr3_aa: CASSSQGTRDEQYF
v_call: TRBV7-2; clone_size: many; j_call: TRBJ2-3; d_call: TRBD2; cdr3_nt: TGTGCCAGCAGCTCACTCTCCTCGGGACTAGCGGGAAACACAGATACGCAGTATTTT; cdr3_aa: CASSSLSSGLAGNTDTQYF
v_call: TRBV4-3; clone_size: few; j_call: TRBJ2-7; d_call: NA; cdr3_nt: TGCGCCAGCAGCCAAGAGGGCTACTACGAGCAGTACTTC; cdr3_aa: CASSQEGYYEQYF
v_call: TRBV6-2/TRBV6-3; clone_size: few; j_call: TRBJ2-7; d_call: TRBD2; cdr3_nt: TGTGCCAGCAGTTACCGTACCCGGACTAGCGGGAGCGAGCAGTACTTC; cdr3_aa: CASSYRTRTSGSEQYF
v_call: TRBV5-1; clone_size: NA; j_call: TRBJ1-2; d_call: TRBD1; cdr3_nt: TGCGACAGCACCTTGACAGGGGGAGGCTATGGCTACACCTTC; cdr3_aa: CDSTLTGGGYGYTF
v_call: TRBV5-1; clone_size: NA; j_call: TRBJ2-7; d_call: TRBD2; cdr3_nt: TGCGCCAGCAGCCGCGGGACTAGCGGAAACTACGAGCAGTACTTC; cdr3_aa: CASSRGTSGNYEQYF
v_call: TRBV3-1; clone_size: NA; j_call: TRBJ2-7; d_call: TRBD1; cdr3_nt: TGTGCCAGCAGGGCTAGGACAGGGGAAAGGGTCGAGCAGTACTTC; cdr3_aa: CASRARTGERVEQYF
v_call: TRBV15; clone_size: NA; j_call: TRBJ1-5; d_call: NA; cdr3_nt: TGTGCCACCAGACCTACAGGGTACAGCAATCAGCCCCAGCATTTT; cdr3_aa: CATRPTGYSNQPQHF
v_call: TRBV12-3/TRBV12-4; clone_size: few; j_call: TRBJ1-2; d_call: NA; cdr3_nt: TGTGCCAGCAGTTGGCGCGCGGGGAGTTATGGCTACACCTTC; cdr3_aa: CASSWRAGSYGYTF
v_call: TRBV9; clone_size: NA; j_call: TRBJ2-7; d_call: TRBD1; cdr3_nt: TGTGCCAGCAGCCCTAGTGGACAGGGGGGGCACGAGCAGTACTTC; cdr3_aa: CASSPSGQGGHEQYF
v_call: TRBV5-1; clone_size: NA; j_call: TRBJ2-7; d_call: NA; cdr3_nt: TGCGCCAGCATCTTGGAGACGGGAAGCTCCTACGAGCAGTACTTC; cdr3_aa: CASILETGSSYEQYF
v_call: TRBV29-1; clone_size: NA; j_call: TRBJ2-7; d_call: TRBD1; cdr3_nt: TGCAGCGCAATGGGACAGGGTGGCGAGCAGTACTTC; cdr3_aa: CSAMGQGGEQYF
v_call: TRBV12-3/TRBV12-4; clone_size: few; j_call: TRBJ1-1; d_call: NA; cdr3_nt: TGTGCCAGCAGTTTAGTCTGGTCGGACACTGAAGCTTTCTTT; cdr3_aa: CASSLVWSDTEAFF
v_call: TRBV6-6; clone_size: many; j_call: TRBJ2-1; d_call: NA; cdr3_nt: TGTGCCAGCAGTTATACATCTTACAATGAGCAGTTCTTC; cdr3_aa: CASSYTSYNEQFF
v_call: TRBV19; clone_size: few; j_call: TRBJ2-7; d_call: NA; cdr3_nt: TGTGCCAGTAGTATAGCAGGGACCGAGCAGTACTTC; cdr3_aa: CASSIAGTEQYF
v_call: TRBV11-2; clone_size: few; j_call: TRBJ2-1; d_call: TRBD1; cdr3_nt: TGTGCCAGCAGCTTCGACAGGGCCGCTGAGCAGTTCTTC; cdr3_aa: CASSFDRAAEQFF
v_call: TRBV12-3/TRBV12-4; clone_size: NA; j_call: TRBJ2-7; d_call: TRBD1; cdr3_nt: TGTGCCAGCAGTCCCCGGGACAGGGGGGCCTACGAGCAGTACTTC; cdr3_aa: CASSPRDRGAYEQYF
v_call: TRBV5-5; clone_size: many; j_call: TRBJ2-7; d_call: NA; cdr3_nt: TGTGCCAGCAGCTCGCAATACGAGCAGTACTTC; cdr3_aa: CASSSQYEQYF
v_call: TRBV5-6; clone_size: NA; j_call: TRBJ2-7; d_call: NA; cdr3_nt: TGTGCCAGCAGCCTCTTTAGCCTCGCGCGGCCCTACGAGCAGTACTTC; cdr3_aa: CASSLFSLARPYEQYF
v_call: TRBV10-3; clone_size: NA; j_call: TRBJ1-3; d_call: NA; cdr3_nt: TGTGCCATAGCTGGGGTTTCTGGAAACACCATATATTTT; cdr3_aa: CAIAGVSGNTIYF
v_call: TRBV20-1; clone_size: NA; j_call: TRBJ1-3; d_call: NA; cdr3_nt: TGCAGTGCTAGAGACCTCAGGATAGCTGGAAACACCATATATTTT; cdr3_aa: CSARDLRIAGNTIYF
v_call: TRBV29-1; clone_size: many; j_call: TRBJ2-7; d_call: NA; cdr3_nt: TGCAGCGTTGGTCTGAGCTCCTACGAGCAGTACTTC; cdr3_aa: CSVGLSSYEQYF
v_call: TRBV4-2; clone_size: few; j_call: TRBJ2-1; d_call: NA; cdr3_nt: TGTGCCAGCAGAGGGGACTCCGCCTACAATGAGCAGTTCTTC; cdr3_aa: CASRGDSAYNEQFF
v_call: TRBV6-1; clone_size: few; j_call: TRBJ1-1; d_call: NA; cdr3_nt: TGTGCCAGCAGTAAGGGGTTCAACACTGAAGCTTTCTTT; cdr3_aa: CASSKGFNTEAFF
v_call: TRBV27; clone_size: few; j_call: TRBJ2-7; d_call: NA; cdr3_nt: TGTGCCAGCAGTTGGGGAGGGGGGATATCACCATACGAGCAGTACTTC; cdr3_aa: CASSWGGGISPYEQYF
v_call: TRBV7-9; clone_size: NA; j_call: TRBJ2-1; d_call: NA; cdr3_nt: TGTGCCAGCAGCTTAAGGAATTACAGCTACAATGAGCAGTTCTTC; cdr3_aa: CASSLRNYSYNEQFF
v_call: TRBV7-2; clone_size: few; j_call: TRBJ2-3; d_call: TRBD2; cdr3_nt: TGTGCCAGCAGCCCGATGGGACTAGCGGGGGGAGATACGCAGTATTTT; cdr3_aa: CASSPMGLAGGDTQYF
v_call: TRBV10-3; clone_size: few; j_call: TRBJ1-1; d_call: NA; cdr3_nt: TGTGCCATCAGTCCCCTGGGGGAGGGCACTGAAGCTTTCTTT; cdr3_aa: CAISPLGEGTEAFF
v_call: TRBV20-1; clone_size: many; j_call: TRBJ1-2; d_call: NA; cdr3_nt: TGCAGTGCCAGTTCTTCGGCCGAAAGGGGCTATGGCTACACCTTC; cdr3_aa: CSASSSAERGYGYTF
v_call: TRBV12-3/TRBV12-4; clone_size: many; j_call: TRBJ2-1; d_call: NA; cdr3_nt: TGTGCCAGCAGTTTGGGGGGAGGGGGGAATGAGCAGTTCTTC; cdr3_aa: CASSLGGGGNEQFF
v_call: TRBV5-1; clone_size: few; j_call: TRBJ2-1; d_call: TRBD1; cdr3_nt: TGCGCCAGCAGGTCGACAGGGGGTACCAATGAGCAGTTCTTC; cdr3_aa: CASRSTGGTNEQFF
v_call: TRBV6-1; clone_size: NA; j_call: TRBJ2-2; d_call: NA; cdr3_nt: TGTGCCAGCAGGCGGGACTCCCACACCGGGGAGCTGTTTTTT; cdr3_aa: CASRRDSHTGELFF
v_call: TRBV5-1; clone_size: few; j_call: TRBJ2-1; d_call: TRBD2; cdr3_nt: TGCGCCAGCAGCTTTACTAGCGGACGTACTTCCTACAATGAGCAGTTCTTC; cdr3_aa: CASSFTSGRTSYNEQFF
v_call: TRBV7-2; clone_size: once; j_call: TRBJ1-1; d_call: TRBD1; cdr3_nt: TGTGCCAGCAGCTTCTCGACAGGGTGGACTGAAGCTTTCTTT; cdr3_aa: CASSFSTGWTEAFF
v_call: TRBV6-5; clone_size: NA; j_call: TRBJ2-2; d_call: NA; cdr3_nt: TGTGCCAGCAGTTCCCCAGCCTTCACCGGGGAGCTGTTTTTT; cdr3_aa: CASSSPAFTGELFF
v_call: TRBV5-1; clone_size: few; j_call: TRBJ2-2; d_call: NA; cdr3_nt: TGCGCCAGCAGCTTGGAGGGCAGACTCACCGGGGAGCTGTTTTTT; cdr3_aa: CASSLEGRLTGELFF
v_call: TRBV5-1; clone_size: few; j_call: TRBJ1-2; d_call: TRBD1; cdr3_nt: TGCGCCAGCAGCTCGCTGAGACAGGGGGCAGCTGGCTACACCTTC; cdr3_aa: CASSSLRQGAAGYTF
v_call: TRBV5-1; clone_size: few; j_call: TRBJ2-1; d_call: TRBD2; cdr3_nt: TGCGCCAGCAGCTTGGCTAGCGGGAGTGGGGCCTACAATGAGCAGTTCTTC; cdr3_aa: CASSLASGSGAYNEQFF
v_call: TRBV3-1; clone_size: few; j_call: TRBJ1-5; d_call: NA; cdr3_nt: TGTGCCAGCAGCCAAGCTCGCTTTCAGCCCCAGCATTTT; cdr3_aa: CASSQARFQPQHF
v_call: TRBV3-1; clone_size: NA; j_call: TRBJ1-1; d_call: NA; cdr3_nt: TGTGCCAGCAGCCAAGATCCAGGGACCGGATGGGCTTTCTTT; cdr3_aa: CASSQDPGTGWAFF